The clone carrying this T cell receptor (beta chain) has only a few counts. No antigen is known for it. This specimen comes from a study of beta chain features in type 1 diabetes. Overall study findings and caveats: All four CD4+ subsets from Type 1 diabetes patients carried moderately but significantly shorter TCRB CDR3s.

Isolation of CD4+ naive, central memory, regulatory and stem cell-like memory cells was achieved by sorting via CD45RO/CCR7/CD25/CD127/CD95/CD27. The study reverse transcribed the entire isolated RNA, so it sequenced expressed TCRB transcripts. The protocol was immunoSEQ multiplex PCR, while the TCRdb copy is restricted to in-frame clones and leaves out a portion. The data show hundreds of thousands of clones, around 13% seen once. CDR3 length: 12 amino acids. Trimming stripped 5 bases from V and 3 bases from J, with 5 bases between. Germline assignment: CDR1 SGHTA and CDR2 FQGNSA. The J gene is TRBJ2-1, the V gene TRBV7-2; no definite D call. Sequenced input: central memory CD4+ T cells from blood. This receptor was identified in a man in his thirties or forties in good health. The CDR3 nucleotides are TGTGCCAGCAGCGCAGACTACAATGAGCAGTTCTTC. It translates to CASSADYNEQFF.